The 21 T cell receptor beta chains reported below all come from one sample, sequenced in a study of blood T cell repertoires in COVID-19. Some clones are missing from TCRdb's copy, which holds only in-frame ones; the method was immunoSEQ multiplex PCR. The sample contains approximately 500,000 clones, nearly 90% of which appear only once. The sample consisted of peripheral blood. The receptor set was obtained from a man aged 18 to 30 with COVID-19, enrolled during active disease.

J is TRBJ2-7 and V is TRBV11-2; TRBD2 is a possible D gene (5 bases). CDR1 is SGHAT and CDR2 is FQNNGV in the germline V gene. The CDR3 consists of 13 residues. V was cut by 5 bases and J by 2 bases, with 10 bases left in between. The CDR3 DNA is TGTGCCAGCAGCCCCGGGATTCCCTACGAGCAGTACTTC. As protein: CASSPGIPYEQYF.

CDR3 sequence: CAWSGYRVSTDTQYF. The CDR3 DNA follows: TGTGCCTGGAGTGGATACAGGGTTAGCACAGATACGCAGTATTTT. The gene calls are TRBV30 and TRBJ2-3, with TRBD1 as a possible D gene (6 bases). The V gene lost 1 base and the J gene lost 0 bases, with 11 bases spanning the gap. This CDR3 spans 15 amino acids. Germline CDR1 and CDR2: GTSNPN and SVGIG (reference sequence).

This clone was detected only once. The chain uses TRBV3-1 (or the pseudogene TRBV3-2) and TRBJ2-2; 13 nucleotides align to TRBD2. CDR3 length: 17 residues. The V segment lost 4 bases and the J segment 6 bases; nucleotides outside the gene matches: 8. The germline V gene encodes CDR1 LGHDT and CDR2 YNNKEL (reference sequence). The CDR3 sequence is CASSRTSGGAYAGELFF. The CDR3, as DNA: TGTGCCAGCAGCCGCACTAGCGGGGGGGCCTATGCCGGGGAGCTGTTTTTT.

The V call is TRBV25-1, the J call TRBJ2-1; TRBD1 might be the D (6 bases). Germline V gene data show CDR1 as MGHDK and CDR2 as SYGVNS. Between the trimmed V and J ends, which lost 6 bases and 1 base, there was a span of 16 bases. This CDR3 contains 16 residues. For the CDR3, the DNA is TGTGCCAGCAGCGACAGCAGGGGCAAGTCCTACAATGAGCAGTTCTTC. Its translation is CASSDSRGKSYNEQFF.

V and J are TRBV3-1 (or the pseudogene TRBV3-2) and TRBJ1-2; D might be TRBD1 (5 bases). CDR1 is LGHDT and CDR2 is YNNKEL in the germline V gene (reference sequence). The V gene lost 1 base and the J gene lost 4 bases, with 10 bases spanning the gap. The CDR3 length is 14 residues. The CDR3, as DNA: TGTGCCAGCAGCCAAGGGGTCACAGGCTATGGCTACACCTTC. This translates into CASSQGVTGYGYTF.

The chain couples TRBV13 to TRBJ1-1; D may be TRBD1 (5 bases). Trimming shortened V by 5 bases and J by 10 bases, and 23 bases separated the two germline ends. The CDR3 is made up of 15 amino acids. In germline, CDR1 is PRHDT, CDR2 FYEKMQ (reference sequence). The chain's CDR3 is CASSPTGTGAVGAFF. CDR3 nucleotides: TGTGCCAGCAGCCCAACCGGGACTGGGGCGGTCGGAGCTTTCTTT.

Comments on this clone: The same CDR3 can be traced to other DNA sequences in this sample. V is TRBV20-1 and J is TRBJ2-3; 12 nucleotides line up with TRBD2. The CDR3 is 16 residues long. With V trimmed by 3 bases and J by 1 base, 5 bases remained unmatched. The germline gives CDR1 DFQATT, CDR2 SNEGSKA (reference sequence). CDR3 coding DNA: TGCAGTGCTAGTCCTAGCGGGGGGGCGGGCACAGATACGCAGTATTTT. Protein sequence: CSASPSGGAGTDTQYF.

This clone was counted only a few times. CDR3 residues: CASSPRDWLNSPLHF. The CDR3 DNA reads TGCGCCAGCAGCCCCCGGGACTGGCTCAATTCACCCCTCCACTTT. The gene calls are TRBV4-1 and TRBJ1-6; possible D gene TRBD1, 5 bases. The CDR3 has 15 amino acids. Trimming left V 4 bases short and J 7 bases short, with 14 bases between. The germline CDR1 and CDR2 sequences are MGHRA and YSYEKL.

The count of this clone is one. J is TRBJ2-1 and V is TRBV7-2, with D unresolved. The CDR3 totals 15 residues. V was clipped by 0 bases and J by 4 bases, with 10 bases between them. The germline CDR1 and CDR2 sequences are SGHTA and FQGNSA. The CDR3 here is CASSLASLRYNEQFF. The CDR3 region has the DNA TGTGCCAGCAGCTTAGCGTCTCTAAGATACAATGAGCAGTTCTTC.

This clone was detected once. The chain employs TRBV28 and TRBJ1-2; D gene uncertain. V was trimmed by 6 bases and J by 5 bases, leaving 10 bases between them. This CDR3 is built from 12 residues. The germline V gene has CDR1 MDHEN and CDR2 SYDVKM. Here the CDR3 reads CASSSSGYGYTF. DNA of the CDR3: TGTGCCAGCAGCTCTAGTGGATATGGCTACACCTTC.

The chain couples TRBV7-9 to TRBJ2-2; no firm D call. V lost 7 bases, J lost 4 bases, and 16 bases lay in between. Per germline, CDR1 SEHNR and CDR2 FQNEAQ (reference sequence). This CDR3 region has 15 residues. The CDR3 sequence is CASTPGQTSTGELFF. CDR3 nucleotides: TGTGCCAGCACCCCCGGCCAGACTTCCACCGGGGAGCTGTTTTTT.

This sequence joins TRBV5-1 and TRBJ2-5; D possibly corresponds to TRBD1 (7 bases). Germline-derived CDR1 and CDR2 are SGHRS and YFSETQ. The ends were cut back, 4 bases at V and 2 bases at J, with 15 bases in the middle. This CDR3 comprises 15 residues. The CDR3 DNA reads TGCGCCAGCAGCCATACCTCAGGGGGGCAAGAGACCCAGTACTTC. This translates into CASSHTSGGQETQYF.

The chain employs TRBV19 and TRBJ2-1; D is unclear. Germline values: CDR1 LNHDA, CDR2 SQIVND (reference sequence). This CDR3 spans 13 amino acids. With 3 bases removed from V and 7 bases from J, the gap between germline ends came to 10 bases. The CDR3 nucleotides are TGTGCCAGTAGTATCTCGCGCCGTAATGAGCAGTTCTTC. Translated: CASSISRRNEQFF.

CDR3 loop: CASSQTTGVNQPQHF. Here the CDR3 DNA reads TGTGCCAGCAGCCAGACGACAGGCGTCAATCAGCCCCAGCATTTT. The chain carries TRBV3-1 (or the pseudogene TRBV3-2) and TRBJ1-5; weak D call: TRBD1 (6 bases). Trimming pared 3 bases from V and 3 bases from J, leaving 12 bases between. The CDR3 runs 15 residues. CDR1 and CDR2 (germline): LGHDT, YNNKEL (reference sequence).

This chain connects TRBV27 to TRBJ2-1; 14 bases map to TRBD2. Germline V lookup: CDR1 MNHEY, CDR2 SMNVEV (reference sequence). The CDR3 length is 18 residues. V was pared by 7 bases and J by 7 bases, with 15 bases of the junction left unmatched. CDR3: CASKLRQPGLAGENEQFF. The CDR3 DNA reads as TGTGCCAGCAAATTACGCCAGCCGGGACTAGCGGGAGAGAATGAGCAGTTCTTC.

With respect to this clone: This CDR3 is also generated by other DNA sequences in the sample. V and J are TRBV3-1 (or the pseudogene TRBV3-2) and TRBJ2-3; no definite D call. CDR3 length equals 14 residues. Between the trimmed V and J ends, which lost 1 base and 3 bases, there was a span of 8 bases. Germline V gene sequence: CDR1 LGHDT, CDR2 YNNKEL (reference sequence). CDR3 DNA: TGTGCCAGCAGCCAAGGACTTTCAACAGATACGCAGTATTTT. Encoded protein: CASSQGLSTDTQYF.

The chain employs TRBV27 and TRBJ1-1; D is unresolved. Germline-derived CDR1 and CDR2 are MNHEY and SMNVEV (reference sequence). Deletions cut 7 bases from V and 3 bases from J, with 12 bases between. CDR3 length equals 13 residues. CDR3 in DNA: TGTGCCAGCACTAAAATGATGGACACTGAAGCTTTCTTT. Translating it yields CASTKMMDTEAFF.

The chain links TRBV5-1 to TRBJ2-1; weak D call: TRBD2 (5 bases). The V and J ends lost 7 bases and 7 bases respectively, with 18 bases between them. This CDR3 has 14 amino acids. Per the germline V gene, CDR1 is SGHRS and CDR2 is YFSETQ. The CDR3 nucleotides read TGCGCCAGCTCTAGCAACCCAGAGAGTAATGAGCAGTTCTTC. Its translation: CASSSNPESNEQFF.

This rearrangement joins TRBV27 to TRBJ2-7, with D hard to call. V was clipped by 8 bases and J by 5 bases, with 19 bases between them. This CDR3 spans 14 amino acids. Germline values: CDR1 MNHEY, CDR2 SMNVEV (reference sequence). CDR3: CASRPKFLGHEQYF. The CDR3 DNA sequence: TGTGCCAGCCGCCCGAAGTTTCTGGGCCACGAGCAGTACTTC.

The chain carries TRBV5-4 and TRBJ1-1; 7 bases map to TRBD1. V lost 4 bases and J lost 6; bases outside the gene matches: 6. Germline V lookup: CDR1 SGHNT, CDR2 YYREEE (reference sequence). This CDR3 is 13 amino acids long. The CDR3 DNA follows: TGTGCCAGCAGCATTCACAGGGGTCCTGAAGCTTTCTTT. Translation gives CASSIHRGPEAFF.

The rearrangement joins TRBV7-6 to TRBJ1-2, with TRBD1 matching over 12 bases. The trim removed 5 bases at V and 7 bases at J, leaving 5 bases unmatched. This CDR3 contains 14 residues. The V gene's germline CDR1 is SGHVS and CDR2 FNYEAQ. The CDR3 region has the DNA TGTGCCAGCAGCCGGGACAGGGGGCGGGGTGGCTACACCTTC. Encoded protein: CASSRDRGRGGYTF.